What follows is one T cell receptor beta chain and its context. Its cognate antigen is unknown. This CDR3 region has 13 residues. With 4 bases removed from V and 6 bases from J, the gap between germline ends came to 10 bases. CDR1 is LNHDA, CDR2 SQIVND, per germline (reference sequence). These data originate in a study of PD-1 blockade in classical Hodgkin lymphoma. Points from the study as a whole: No one has yet defined what causes the repertoire differences, which may be disease activity or prior therapy. Relapsed/refractory patients reportedly had lower baseline diversity than newly diagnosed patients.

Method: immunoSEQ multiplex PCR; TCRdb's copy keeps in-frame clones and lacks some. The repertoire holds approximately 34,000 clones, with 75% to 85% as singletons. Every one of the patients relapsed after autologous stem cell transplantation (brentuximab vedotin exposure was variable). The receptor was isolated from a human donor with classical Hodgkin lymphoma. This sequence joins TRBV19 and TRBJ1-5; D uncertain. The sequenced sample was peripheral blood mononuclear cells (PBMCs), obtained at baseline. The CDR3 spells CASSTQVGQPQHF. CDR3 in DNA: TGTGCCAGTAGTACGCAAGTGGGTCAGCCCCAGCATTTT.